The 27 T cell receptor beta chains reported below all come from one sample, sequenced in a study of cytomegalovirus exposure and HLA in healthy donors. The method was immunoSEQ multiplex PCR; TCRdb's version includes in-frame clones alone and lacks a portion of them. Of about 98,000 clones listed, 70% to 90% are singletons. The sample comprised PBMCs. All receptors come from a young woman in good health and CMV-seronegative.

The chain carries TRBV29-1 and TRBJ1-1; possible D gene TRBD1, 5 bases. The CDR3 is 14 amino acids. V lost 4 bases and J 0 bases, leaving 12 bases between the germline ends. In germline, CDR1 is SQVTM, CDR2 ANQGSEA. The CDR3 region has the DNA TGCAGCGTTGTCCCGGGGGGGATGAACACTGAAGCTTTCTTT. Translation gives CSVVPGGMNTEAFF.

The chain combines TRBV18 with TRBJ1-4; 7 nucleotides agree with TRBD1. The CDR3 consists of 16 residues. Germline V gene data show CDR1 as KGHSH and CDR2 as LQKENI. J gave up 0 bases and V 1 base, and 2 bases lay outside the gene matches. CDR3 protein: CASSPRGTATNEKLFF. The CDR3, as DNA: TGTGCCAGCTCACCACGAGGGACAGCAACTAATGAAAAACTGTTTTTT.

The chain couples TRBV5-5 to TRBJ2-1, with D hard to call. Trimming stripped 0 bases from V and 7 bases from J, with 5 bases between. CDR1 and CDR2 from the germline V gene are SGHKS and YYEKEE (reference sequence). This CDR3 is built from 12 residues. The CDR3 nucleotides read TGTGCCAGCAGCTTGGTTATGAATGAGCAGTTCTTC. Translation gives CASSLVMNEQFF.

The CDR3 spells CASKREGGYTF. DNA for the CDR3: TGCGCCAGCAAACGGGAAGGCGGCTACACCTTC. The chain uses TRBV10-2 and TRBJ1-2, with no clear D. In germline, CDR1 is WSHSY, CDR2 SAAADI. This CDR3 has 11 residues. V was pared by 7 bases and J by 8 bases, with 11 bases between.

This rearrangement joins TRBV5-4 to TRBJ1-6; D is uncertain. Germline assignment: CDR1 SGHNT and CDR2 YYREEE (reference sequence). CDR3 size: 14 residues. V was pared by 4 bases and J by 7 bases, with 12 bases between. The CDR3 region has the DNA TGTGCCAGCAGCGCGTATGGGAGGAATTCACCCCTCCACTTT. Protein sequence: CASSAYGRNSPLHF.

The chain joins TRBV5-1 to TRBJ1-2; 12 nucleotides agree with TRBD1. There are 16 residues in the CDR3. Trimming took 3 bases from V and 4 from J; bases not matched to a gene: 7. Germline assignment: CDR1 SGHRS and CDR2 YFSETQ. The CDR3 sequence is CASSWGTGGELYGYTF. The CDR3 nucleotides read TGCGCCAGCAGCTGGGGGACAGGGGGCGAACTCTATGGCTACACCTTC.

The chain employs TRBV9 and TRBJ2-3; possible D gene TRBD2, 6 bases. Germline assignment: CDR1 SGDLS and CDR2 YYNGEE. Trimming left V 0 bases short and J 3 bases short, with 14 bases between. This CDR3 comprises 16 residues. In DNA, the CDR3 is TGTGCCAGCAGCGTAGGAGCCGGGAGCGGGACAGATACGCAGTATTTT. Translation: CASSVGAGSGTDTQYF.

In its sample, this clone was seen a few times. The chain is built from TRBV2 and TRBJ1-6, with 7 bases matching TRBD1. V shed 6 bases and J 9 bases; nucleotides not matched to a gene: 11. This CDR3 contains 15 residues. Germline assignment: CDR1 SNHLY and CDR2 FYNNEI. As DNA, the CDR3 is TGTGCCAGCAGAGACCAGACAGGGTGGGCTTCACCCCTCCACTTT. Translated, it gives CASRDQTGWASPLHF.

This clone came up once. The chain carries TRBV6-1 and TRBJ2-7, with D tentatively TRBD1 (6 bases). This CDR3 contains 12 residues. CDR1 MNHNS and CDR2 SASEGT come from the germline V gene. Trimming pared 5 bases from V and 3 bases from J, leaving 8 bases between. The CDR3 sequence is CASSQGIYEQYF. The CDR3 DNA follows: TGTGCCAGCAGTCAGGGGATCTACGAGCAGTACTTC.

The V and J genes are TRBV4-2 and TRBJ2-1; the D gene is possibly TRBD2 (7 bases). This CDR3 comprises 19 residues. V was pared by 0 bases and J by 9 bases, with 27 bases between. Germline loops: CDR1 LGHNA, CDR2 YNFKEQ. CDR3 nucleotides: TGTGCCAGCAGCCAAGAAGGGGGAGGCGGTAGGCGGGAGAGGGGTGAGCAGTTCTTC. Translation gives CASSQEGGGGRRERGEQFF.

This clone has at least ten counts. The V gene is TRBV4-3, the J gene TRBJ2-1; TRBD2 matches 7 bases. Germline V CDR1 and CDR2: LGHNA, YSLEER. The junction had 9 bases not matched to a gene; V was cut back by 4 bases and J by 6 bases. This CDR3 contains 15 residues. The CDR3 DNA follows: TGCGCCAGCAGCCTCGAGCGGGACCCCGCCAATGAGCAGTTCTTC. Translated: CASSLERDPANEQFF.

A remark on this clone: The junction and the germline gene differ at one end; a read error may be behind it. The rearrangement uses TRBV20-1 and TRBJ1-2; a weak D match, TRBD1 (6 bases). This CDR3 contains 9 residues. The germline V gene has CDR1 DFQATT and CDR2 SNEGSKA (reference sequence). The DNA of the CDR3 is TGCAGTGCTAGGGATCGGACAGTCTTC. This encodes CSARDRTVF.

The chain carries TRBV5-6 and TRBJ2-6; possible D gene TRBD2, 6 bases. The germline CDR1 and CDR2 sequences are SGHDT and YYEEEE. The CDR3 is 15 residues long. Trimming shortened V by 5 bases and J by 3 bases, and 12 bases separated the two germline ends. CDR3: CASSRRVGGANVLTF. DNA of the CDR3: TGTGCCAGCAGTCGGAGGGTTGGTGGGGCCAACGTCCTGACTTTC.

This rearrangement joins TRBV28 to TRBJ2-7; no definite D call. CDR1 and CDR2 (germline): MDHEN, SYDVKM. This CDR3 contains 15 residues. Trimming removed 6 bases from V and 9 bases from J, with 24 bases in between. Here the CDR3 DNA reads TGTGCCAGCAGCCCGCGAGGTGCCCAACTACGAGCGCAGTACTTC. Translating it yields CASSPRGAQLRAQYF.

The CDR3 reads CASSYGDTLSGELFF. CDR3 coding DNA: TGTGCCAGCAGTTACGGGGACACCTTGAGCGGGGAGCTGTTTTTT. V and J are TRBV6-5 and TRBJ2-2, with D tentatively TRBD1 (6 bases). Germline V CDR1 and CDR2: MNHEY, SVGAGI. The CDR3 is made up of 15 amino acids. The ends were cut back, 2 bases at V and 7 bases at J, with 14 bases in the middle.

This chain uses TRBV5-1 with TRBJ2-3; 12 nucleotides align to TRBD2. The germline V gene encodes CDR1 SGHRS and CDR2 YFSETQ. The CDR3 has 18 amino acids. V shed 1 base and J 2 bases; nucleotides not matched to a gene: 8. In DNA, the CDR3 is TGCGCCAGCAGCTTGAATCCTAGCGGGGGGGCGGTCACAGATACGCAGTATTTT. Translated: CASSLNPSGGAVTDTQYF.

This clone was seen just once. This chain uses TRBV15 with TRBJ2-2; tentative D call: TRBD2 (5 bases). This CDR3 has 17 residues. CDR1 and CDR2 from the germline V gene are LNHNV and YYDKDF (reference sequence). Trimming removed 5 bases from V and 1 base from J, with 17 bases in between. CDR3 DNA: TGTGCCACCAGCGGACCGAAGAGGGCTGGGAACACCGGGGAGCTGTTTTTT. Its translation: CATSGPKRAGNTGELFF. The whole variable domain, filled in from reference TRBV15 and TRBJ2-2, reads DAMVIQNPRYQVTQFGKPVTLSCSQTLNHNVMYWYQQKSSQAPKLLFHYYDKDFNNEADTPDNFQSRRPNTSFCFLDIRSPGLGDTAMYLCATSGPKRAGNTGELFFGEGSRLTVL.

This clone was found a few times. CDR3 loop: CASSSLAGEPDTQYF. DNA of the CDR3: TGCGCCAGCAGCTCACTAGCGGGGGAACCAGATACGCAGTATTTT. The rearrangement uses TRBV5-1 and TRBJ2-3; 11 bases are shared with TRBD2. CDR3 size: 15 residues. J lost 4 bases, V lost 3 bases, and 4 bases had no gene match. Per the germline V gene, CDR1 is SGHRS and CDR2 is YFSETQ.

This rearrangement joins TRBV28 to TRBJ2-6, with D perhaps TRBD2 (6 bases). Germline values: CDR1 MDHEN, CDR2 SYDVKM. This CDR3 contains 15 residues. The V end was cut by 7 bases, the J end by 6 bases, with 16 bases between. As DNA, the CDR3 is TGTGCCAGCACCCCCGGAGGGTTCGAGGCCAACGTCCTGACTTTC. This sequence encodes CASTPGGFEANVLTF.

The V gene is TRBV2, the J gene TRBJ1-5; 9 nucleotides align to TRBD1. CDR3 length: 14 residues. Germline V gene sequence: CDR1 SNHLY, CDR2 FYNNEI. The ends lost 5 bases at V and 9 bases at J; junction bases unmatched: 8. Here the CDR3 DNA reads TGTGCCAGCAGTTTGGGACAGGGCAATGTGCCCCAGCATTTT. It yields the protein CASSLGQGNVPQHF.

The CDR3 nucleotides are TGTGCCAGCAGCCCTGACGCGAGGAGGGCCTATGGCTACACCTTC. This translates into CASSPDARRAYGYTF. The chain links TRBV28 to TRBJ1-2; D is undetermined. Germline values: CDR1 MDHEN, CDR2 SYDVKM. Between the trimmed V and J ends, which lost 6 bases and 4 bases, there was a span of 18 bases. This CDR3 has 15 residues.

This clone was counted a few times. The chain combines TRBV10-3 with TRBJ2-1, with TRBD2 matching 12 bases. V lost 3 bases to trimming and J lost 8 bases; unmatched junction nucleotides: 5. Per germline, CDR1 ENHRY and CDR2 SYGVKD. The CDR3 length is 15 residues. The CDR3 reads CAISDLAGGPDEQFF. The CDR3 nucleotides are TGTGCCATCAGTGATCTAGCGGGGGGGCCAGATGAGCAGTTCTTC.

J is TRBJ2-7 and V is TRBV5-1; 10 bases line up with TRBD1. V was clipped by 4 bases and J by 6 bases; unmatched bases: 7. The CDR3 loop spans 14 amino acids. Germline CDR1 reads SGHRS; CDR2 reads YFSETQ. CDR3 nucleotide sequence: TGCGCCAGCAGCAGGGGCGGGACAGGGGTCGAGCAGTACTTC. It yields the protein CASSRGGTGVEQYF.

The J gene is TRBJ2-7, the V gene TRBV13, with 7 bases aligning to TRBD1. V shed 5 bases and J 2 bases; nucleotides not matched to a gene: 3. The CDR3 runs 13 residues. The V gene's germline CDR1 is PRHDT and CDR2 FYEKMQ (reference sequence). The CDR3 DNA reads TGTGCCAGCAGCCCAGGGACAGCCTACGAGCAGTACTTC. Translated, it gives CASSPGTAYEQYF.

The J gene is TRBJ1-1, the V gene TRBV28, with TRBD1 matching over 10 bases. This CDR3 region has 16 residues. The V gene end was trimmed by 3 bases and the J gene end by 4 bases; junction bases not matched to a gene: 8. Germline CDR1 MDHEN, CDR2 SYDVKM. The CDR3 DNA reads TGTGCCAGCAGTTTGCCACGACAGGGGGCAGTCACTGAAGCTTTCTTT. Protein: CASSLPRQGAVTEAFF.

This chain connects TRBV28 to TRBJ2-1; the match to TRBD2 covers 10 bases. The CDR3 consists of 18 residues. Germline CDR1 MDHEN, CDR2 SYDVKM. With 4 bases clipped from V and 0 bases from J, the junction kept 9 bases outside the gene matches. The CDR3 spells CASSWPSGSLHSYNEQFF. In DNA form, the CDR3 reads TGTGCCAGCAGTTGGCCTAGCGGGAGTTTACACTCCTACAATGAGCAGTTCTTC.

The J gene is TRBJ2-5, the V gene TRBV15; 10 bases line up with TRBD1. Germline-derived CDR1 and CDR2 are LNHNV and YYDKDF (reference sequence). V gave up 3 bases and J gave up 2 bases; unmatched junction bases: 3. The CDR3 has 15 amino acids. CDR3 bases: TGTGCCACCAGCAGGAGGACAGGGGGTCAAGAGACCCAGTACTTC. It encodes CATSRRTGGQETQYF.